Listed below are T cell receptor beta chains from one sample, sequenced in a study of regulatory T cells in long-lasting Graves disease. TCRdb recomputed calls from the multiplex PCR reads with MiXCR, one row per CDR3 protein. In the table there are approximately 540,000 distinct CDR3 sequences, 12% of which are singletons. This sample was also put to use in a study of T cells in Graves' hyperthyroidism and ophthalmopathy.

The sequencing used peripheral blood mononuclear cells (PBMCs), collected at new diagnosis, from a patient treated with antithyroid drugs. The source is a woman aged 30 to 39 with Graves disease. The CDR3 runs from the conserved cysteine through the conserved F or W. D genes are given only for firm matches. A clone size is listed for some rows: how often the clone was seen (once, few, many), or a class if it is expanded.

CASSLRTGVYEQYF TGTGCCAGCAGCCTGAGGACGGGAGTCTACGAGCAGTACTTC - TRBJ2-7 many TRBV14
CAWSMGLGENIQYF TGTGCCTGGAGTATGGGACTAGGGGAAAACATTCAGTACTTC TRBD2 TRBJ2-4 - TRBV30
CATRADSGANVLTF TGTGCCACCCGGGCAGACTCTGGGGCCAACGTCCTGACTTTC - TRBJ2-6 many TRBV10-3
CASSSRQGYYEQYF TGTGCCAGCAGTTCCCGACAGGGTTACTACGAGCAGTACTTC TRBD1 TRBJ2-7 many TRBV6-5
CASSDSGRAKNIQYF TGTGCCAGCAGCGACAGCGGGAGAGCCAAAAACATTCAGTACTTC TRBD2 TRBJ2-4 many TRBV6-1
CASSLLADRAYEQYF TGCGCCAGCAGCTTACTAGCGGACAGAGCCTACGAGCAGTACTTC TRBD2 TRBJ2-7 - TRBV5-1
CASSPRRGNEQFF TGTGCCAGCTCACCACGTAGAGGCAATGAGCAGTTCTTC - TRBJ2-1 - TRBV18
CASSMGLAGTVREDTQYF TGTGCCAGCAGTATGGGACTAGCGGGAACTGTCCGGGAAGATACGCAGTATTTT TRBD2 TRBJ2-3 few TRBV6-1
CASVGSEAFF TGCGCCAGCGTGGGGTCAGAAGCTTTCTTT - TRBJ1-1 many TRBV10-2
CASSKLSGGRSSYNEQFF TGTGCCAGCAGCAAACTTAGCGGCGGTCGGAGCTCCTACAATGAGCAGTTCTTC - TRBJ2-1 many TRBV11-2
CASSFSWGSSYSLETQYF TGTGCCAGCAGCTTCAGCTGGGGTAGCTCATACTCCTTGGAGACCCAGTACTTC - TRBJ2-5 - TRBV5-4
CASSILGLDTEAFF TGTGCCAGTAGTATACTGGGTCTGGACACTGAAGCTTTCTTT - TRBJ1-1 many TRBV19
CASSPNPYEQYF TGTGCCAGCAGCCCAAACCCCTACGAGCAGTACTTC - TRBJ2-7 many TRBV6-1
CASSPGRSSSYEQYF TGTGCCAGCAGCCCGGGGAGGTCGAGCTCCTACGAGCAGTACTTC - TRBJ2-7 many TRBV4-2
CASRRTGGPYGYTF TGTGCCAGCAGAAGGACAGGGGGCCCCTATGGCTACACCTTC TRBD1 TRBJ1-2 many TRBV28
CASSQGNGNTIYF TGTGCCAGCAGCCAAGGAAATGGAAACACCATATATTTT - TRBJ1-3 many TRBV3-1